This TCR beta chain appears in the sequencing data of a study of regulatory T cells in long-lasting Graves disease. Time point here: persistent/refractory GD, antithyroid drugs over 5 years with positive TRAb. PBMC RNA served as the TCR library source. Study-level findings and limits: Persistent Graves' cases showed lower TCR diversity than newly diagnosed cases. Peripheral blood was the sole material, not thyroid tissue.

At least ten counts were recorded for this clonotype. Its antigen is still unknown. V was clipped by 6 bases and J by 1 base, with 12 bases between them. CDR1 and CDR2 from the germline V gene are MDHEN and SYDVKM. The CDR3 covers 14 residues. HTBI primers from iRepertoire and Arm-PCR of CDR3 regions yielded the TCR beta libraries. TCRdb independently ran MiXCR on the multiplex PCR reads; one entry per CDR3 protein. This sample has 450,000 or so distinct CDR3 sequences, with about 20% found just once. The source is a female donor with Graves disease. This chain connects TRBV28 to TRBJ1-1, with no clear D. This material consisted of peripheral blood mononuclear cells (PBMCs), taken when the disease was refractory, from a patient treated with antithyroid drugs. The CDR3 nucleotides read TGTGCCAGCAGGACTTCTTCGGCGAACACTGAAGCTTTCTTT. Protein: CASRTSSANTEAFF. Complete variable domain (other parts from reference TRBV28 and TRBJ1-1): DVKVTQSSRYLVKRTGEKVFLECVQDMDHENMFWYRQDPGLGLRLIYFSYDVKMKEKGDIPEGYSVSREKKERFSLILESASTNQTSMYLCASRTSSANTEAFFGQGTRLTVV.